The next 10 T cell receptor beta chains were all read from a single sample in a study of Graves' ophthalmopathy and Graves' hyperthyroidism. RNA served as the template for amplifying TCR beta CDR3 regions. First-round RT-PCR relied on HTBI primers, and a second-round multiplex PCR came next. TCRdb passed the multiplex PCR reads through MiXCR, listing each CDR3 protein once. Altogether over a million distinct CDR3 sequences are present, less than 45% being singletons, with the ten largest covering 11%. Sequencing was done on a sample of peripheral blood or thyroid tissue (not recorded which). The receptor set was obtained from an adult man with Graves' hyperthyroidism.

This clonotype was seen many times. The chain is built from TRBV2 and TRBJ2-7, with 7 bases lining up with TRBD1. Germline trimming cut 2 bases from V and 3 bases from J; bases unmatched to any gene: 4. The CDR3 contains 14 residues. Germline V gene sequence: CDR1 SNHLY, CDR2 FYNNEI. The CDR3 region has the DNA TGTGCCAGCAGTGAAAGACAGGGCGGCTACGAGCAGTACTTC. As protein: CASSERQGGYEQYF.

The chain has TRBV7-2 and TRBJ2-3; a possible D gene is TRBD2 (5 bases). Deletions cut 3 bases from V and 2 bases from J, with 12 bases between. The CDR3 extends over 15 amino acids. The germline V gene encodes CDR1 SGHTA and CDR2 FQGNSA. CDR3 nucleotide sequence: TGTGCCAGCAGCTTGTCCTGGGGAGTCACAGATACGCAGTATTTT. Translation gives CASSLSWGVTDTQYF.

The sample holds a few counts of this clonotype. An end of the junction differs from the germline gene, which may be a read error. This rearrangement joins TRBV5-1 to TRBJ2-7; D is perhaps TRBD1 (7 bases). The CDR3 sequence is 14 residues long. Per the germline V gene, CDR1 is SGHRS and CDR2 is YFSETQ. The CDR3 DNA reads TGTGCCAGCAGTGAAGCCAGGGGGGCGTACGAGCAGTACTTC. Translating gives CASSEARGAYEQYF.

This clonotype has a handful of counts. The CDR3 carries no conserved terminal phenylalanine or tryptophan, so it likely arises from a read error. Because the CDR3's place on the DNA is in doubt, the DNA is left out and the CDR3 is given as listed by TCRdb. CDR3 sequence: CASSQDVL. The chain has TRBV14 and TRBJ2-7. Germline CDR1 SGHDN, CDR2 FVKESK. Including both end residues, the CDR3 is 8 amino acids long.

This chain joins TRBV7-4 and TRBJ1-6; 11 nucleotides agree with TRBD1. The CDR3 loop spans 15 amino acids. CDR1 and CDR2 (germline): SGHVT, SQSDAQ. Trimming at V came to 7 bases and at J to 9 bases, leaving 8 bases not matched to a gene. The CDR3 nucleotides are TGTGCCAGCAACCGGTGGGGACAGGGGGTTTCACCCCTCCACTTT. Translation gives CASNRWGQGVSPLHF.

The rearrangement uses TRBV20-1 and TRBJ2-2; D unresolved. Germline assignment: CDR1 DFQATT and CDR2 SNEGSKA (reference sequence). V lost 0 bases to trimming and J lost 0 bases, with 11 bases between them. This CDR3 spans 16 amino acids. CDR3 in DNA: TGCAGTGCTAGAGAACTTCCAGCGACGAACACCGGGGAGCTGTTTTTT. Its protein is CSARELPATNTGELFF.

This clonotype was detected only a few times. In DNA form, the CDR3 reads TGTGCCAGCAGGAGCGGACAGAGAAATGAAAAACTGTTTTTT. Translating gives CASRSGQRNEKLFF. The chain recombines TRBV6-6 with TRBJ1-4, with TRBD1 as a possible D gene (6 bases). There are 14 residues in the CDR3. Germline CDR1 MNHNY, CDR2 SVGAGI (reference sequence). The V end lost 6 bases, the J end lost 5 bases, and 13 bases lay between the germline ends.

A few counts support this clonotype. The chain combines TRBV20-1 with TRBJ1-1, with a tentative D call TRBD1 (6 bases). V lost 0 bases to trimming and J lost 2 bases, with 13 bases between them. This CDR3 spans 15 amino acids. Germline lookup yields CDR1 DFQATT and CDR2 SNEGSKA (reference sequence). CDR3 amino acids: CSARDGGRPNTEAFF. The CDR3 DNA reads as TGCAGTGCTAGAGATGGGGGCAGACCTAACACTGAAGCTTTCTTT.

The chain joins TRBV10-3 to TRBJ1-1, with TRBD1 matching 8 bases. Germline CDR1 and CDR2: ENHRY and SYGVKD. The V segment lost 8 bases and the J segment 5 bases; nucleotides outside the gene matches: 7. The CDR3 is 13 amino acids. The CDR3 region has the DNA TGTGCCATCGGACAGGGCGATTTGACTGAAGCTTTCTTT. Protein: CAIGQGDLTEAFF.

This clonotype was recorded at least ten times. The chain uses TRBV9 and TRBJ2-5; 8 bases agree with TRBD1. This CDR3 is built from 14 residues. Germline V lookup: CDR1 SGDLS, CDR2 YYNGEE. The V gene end was trimmed by 1 base and the J gene end by 5 bases; junction bases not matched to a gene: 4. CDR3 sequence reads: CASSVQGAEETQYF. DNA for the CDR3: TGTGCCAGCAGCGTACAGGGGGCCGAGGAGACCCAGTACTTC.